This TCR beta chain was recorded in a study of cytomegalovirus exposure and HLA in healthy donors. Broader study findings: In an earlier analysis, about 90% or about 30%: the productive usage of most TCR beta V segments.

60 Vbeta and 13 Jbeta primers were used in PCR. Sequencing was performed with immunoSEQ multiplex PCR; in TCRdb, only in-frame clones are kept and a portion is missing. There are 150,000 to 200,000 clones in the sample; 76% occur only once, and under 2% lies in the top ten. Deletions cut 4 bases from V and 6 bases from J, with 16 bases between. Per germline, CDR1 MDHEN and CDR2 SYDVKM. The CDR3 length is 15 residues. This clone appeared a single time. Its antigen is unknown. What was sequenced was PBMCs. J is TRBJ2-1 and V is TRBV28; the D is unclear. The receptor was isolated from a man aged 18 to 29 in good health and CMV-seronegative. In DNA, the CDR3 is TGTGCCAGCAGTTCGAGGAACCAGATTTTCAATGAGCAGTTCTTC. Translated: CASSSRNQIFNEQFF.